These 21 T cell receptor beta chains were sequenced from one sample in a study of a mutant IDH1 vaccine in newly diagnosed glioma. Repertoires were generated with immunoSEQ multiplex PCR, while TCRdb's copy carries only in-frame clones and drops some. The sample lists 44,000 or so clones; around 81% were seen once. No cognate antigen is known for these TCRs. Noted time point: week 35, safety follow-up. Every vaccination contained 300 ug of the mutant IDH1 20-mer peptide and was paired with topical imiquimod. The sample was PBMCs, taken from a glioma patient whose treatment included an IDH1 peptide vaccine. These receptors all stem from a middle-aged woman with glioma. Some clones in this sample may be carry-over from other donors' samples.

The chain joins TRBV5-6 to TRBJ1-5; TRBD1 is a possible D gene (5 bases). The germline V gene encodes CDR1 SGHDT and CDR2 YYEEEE. Between the trimmed V and J ends, which lost 8 bases and 4 bases, there was a span of 10 bases. The CDR3 consists of 12 residues. CDR3 sequence: CASSGFNQPQHF. CDR3 nucleotides: TGTGCCAGTTCAGGGTTTAATCAGCCCCAGCATTTT.

This sequence joins TRBV29-1 and TRBJ1-3, with D uncertain. This CDR3 comprises 12 residues. Per the germline V gene, CDR1 is SQVTM and CDR2 is ANQGSEA. V was clipped by 4 bases and J by 6 bases, with 10 bases between them. For the CDR3, the DNA is TGCAGCGTTGCCCCGGGCGAAAACACCATATATTTT. Encoded protein: CSVAPGENTIYF.

The genes are TRBV28 and TRBJ2-3; 10 positions match TRBD2. From germline, CDR1 is MDHEN and CDR2 SYDVKM. V gave up 6 bases and J gave up 1 base; unmatched junction bases: 7. The CDR3 covers 16 residues. The CDR3 reads CASSPIAGGGTDTQYF. The CDR3 nucleotides are TGTGCCAGCAGCCCCATAGCGGGGGGCGGCACAGATACGCAGTATTTT.

This clone showed up just a few times. The chain has TRBV19 and TRBJ2-2; D is perhaps TRBD2 (5 bases). CDR1 and CDR2 from the germline V gene are LNHDA and SQIVND (reference sequence). The CDR3 length is 15 residues. V lost 5 bases, J lost 4 bases, and 14 bases lay in between. The DNA of the CDR3 is TGTGCCAGTAGTCCCACGGGGTTCTCCACCGGGGAGCTGTTTTTT. It codes for CASSPTGFSTGELFF.

J is TRBJ2-1 and V is TRBV9; 10 bases line up with TRBD1. CDR3 length: 14 residues. V dropped 3 bases and J dropped 6; count of bases not matched to a gene: 3. Germline lookup yields CDR1 SGDLS and CDR2 YYNGEE. CDR3 nucleotide sequence: TGTGCCAGCAGCGCCCGGACAGGGGGCAATGAGCAGTTCTTC. It codes for CASSARTGGNEQFF.

This clone was detected only once. This sequence joins TRBV10-3 and TRBJ2-7; D is uncertain. From germline, CDR1 is ENHRY and CDR2 SYGVKD. V shed 6 bases and J shed 0 bases, with 9 bases lying between them. The CDR3 covers 13 residues. The CDR3 loop reads CAISLESSYEQYF. The CDR3 region has the DNA TGTGCCATCAGCCTGGAAAGCTCCTACGAGCAGTACTTC.

The V call is TRBV5-8, the J call TRBJ2-5; D gene unclear. The germline V and J ends were trimmed by 1 base and 5 bases, with 12 bases remaining between them. CDR3 size: 14 residues. Germline V gene lookup returns CDR1 SGHTS and CDR2 YDEGEE. CDR3: CASSLTVGDETQYF. The CDR3, as DNA: TGTGCCAGCAGCTTGACGGTAGGAGACGAGACCCAGTACTTC. Complete variable domain (other parts from reference TRBV5-8 and TRBJ2-5): EAGVTQSPTHLIKTRGQQATLRCSPISGHTSVYWYQQALGLGLQFLLWYDEGEERNRGNFPPRFSGRQFPNYSSELNVNALELEDSALYLCASSLTVGDETQYFGPGTRLLVL.

CDR3 sequence (DNA): TGTGCCAGCAGTGACGGAGCATTAGGGGAGCTGTTTTTT. This codes for CASSDGALGELFF. The rearrangement uses TRBV6-4 and TRBJ2-2, with D unclear. This CDR3 is 13 amino acids long. Trimming pared 2 bases from V and 8 bases from J, leaving 9 bases between. From germline, CDR1 is MRHNA and CDR2 SNTAGT.

V gene TRBV6-1 combines with J gene TRBJ2-7, with D possibly TRBD1 on 5 matching bases. V gave up 5 bases and J gave up 5 bases, with 16 bases separating them. Germline CDR1 is MNHNS and CDR2 is SASEGT. The length of the CDR3 is 14 residues. CDR3 protein: CASSFAMGPHEQYF. Here the CDR3 DNA reads TGTGCCAGCAGTTTTGCAATGGGGCCTCACGAGCAGTACTTC.

The rearrangement joins TRBV10-1 to TRBJ1-2; D uncertain. Germline CDR1 reads WNHNN; CDR2 reads SYGVQD (reference sequence). The CDR3 is 13 residues long. Trimming stripped 4 bases from V and 3 bases from J, with 9 bases between. The CDR3 DNA reads as TGCGCCAGCAGTGTATTATCCTACTATGGCTACACCTTC. This translates into CASSVLSYYGYTF.

This sequence joins TRBV4-3 and TRBJ1-5, with D maybe TRBD1 (6 bases). CDR1 and CDR2 (germline): LGHNA, YSLEER. Trimming stripped 4 bases from V and 4 bases from J, with 11 bases between. CDR3 length: 14 residues. The CDR3 coding sequence is TGCGCCAGCAGCCCCGACAGGACGAATCAGCCCCAGCATTTT. It codes for CASSPDRTNQPQHF.

This sequence joins TRBV10-3 and TRBJ2-2; possibly TRBD2 for D (6 bases). Germline assignment: CDR1 ENHRY and CDR2 SYGVKD. The CDR3 extends over 14 amino acids. Trimming cost V 8 bases and J 4 bases, with 14 bases left between them. CDR3 amino acids: CAIESGSGTGELFF. The CDR3 DNA is TGTGCCATCGAAAGCGGGTCCGGCACCGGGGAGCTGTTTTTT.

The genes are TRBV4-2 and TRBJ1-6; possible D gene TRBD1, 6 bases. This CDR3 region has 17 residues. With 4 bases removed from V and 6 bases from J, the gap between germline ends came to 19 bases. The germline gives CDR1 LGHNA, CDR2 YNFKEQ. The CDR3, as DNA: TGTGCCAGCAGCCTACTGACAGGTAGAGGAAGTAATTCACCCCTCCACTTT. Amino acids: CASSLLTGRGSNSPLHF.

This rearrangement joins TRBV10-3 to TRBJ1-1; 12 positions match TRBD1. V lost 7 bases, J lost 3 bases, and 9 bases stayed unmatched. This CDR3 contains 16 residues. Germline CDR1 ENHRY, CDR2 SYGVKD. CDR3 nucleotide sequence: TGTGCCATCACCCGGGGGACAGGGGGCAGGGACACTGAAGCTTTCTTT. Protein sequence: CAITRGTGGRDTEAFF.

The chain recombines TRBV9 with TRBJ2-7, with 7 bases aligning to TRBD2. The CDR3 totals 16 residues. Trimming at V came to 3 bases and at J to 1 base, leaving 10 bases not matched to a gene. Germline loops: CDR1 SGDLS, CDR2 YYNGEE. In DNA, the CDR3 is TGTGCCAGCAGCGCTGACGCCGGGGGGTCGTCCTACGAGCAGTACTTC. Translation gives CASSADAGGSSYEQYF.

V and J are TRBV7-9 and TRBJ1-1; D gene ambiguous. CDR3 length equals 14 residues. CDR1 and CDR2 (germline): SEHNR, FQNEAQ (reference sequence). Deletions cut 1 base from V and 1 base from J, with 7 bases between. CDR3 amino acids: CASSLGFPNTEAFF. The DNA of the CDR3 is TGTGCCAGCAGCTTAGGGTTTCCGAACACTGAAGCTTTCTTT.

The chain couples TRBV6-5 to TRBJ2-1; TRBD1 is a possible D gene (5 bases). Looked up from germline, CDR1 is MNHEY and CDR2 is SVGAGI. Trimming stripped 4 bases from V and 6 bases from J, with 13 bases between. The CDR3 spans 14 residues. CDR3 region: CASSLGQGSNEQFF. The CDR3 DNA follows: TGTGCCAGCAGTTTGGGCCAGGGAAGCAATGAGCAGTTCTTC.

The sample holds a few counts of this clone. The chain carries TRBV2 and TRBJ2-4; TRBD2 might be the D (6 bases). V was pared by 4 bases and J by 8 bases, with 15 bases between. This CDR3 has 14 amino acids. CDR1 and CDR2 (germline): SNHLY, FYNNEI. CDR3 protein: CASSAMGLWDIQYF. CDR3 coding DNA: TGTGCCAGCAGTGCCATGGGACTGTGGGACATTCAGTACTTC.

This clone was seen a handful of times. The chain links TRBV7-3 to TRBJ2-7; TRBD1 aligns across 9 bases. Per germline, CDR1 SGHTA and CDR2 FQGTGA. V gave up 7 bases and J gave up 2 bases; unmatched junction bases: 6. The CDR3 sequence is 14 residues long. The CDR3 DNA sequence: TGTGCCAGCATCCGCCACAGGGGGCCCTACGAGCAGTACTTC. This translates into CASIRHRGPYEQYF. The variable domain in full, completed from reference TRBV7-3 and TRBJ2-7, reads GAGVSQTPSNKVTEKGKYVELRCDPISGHTALYWYRQSLGQGPEFLIYFQGTGAADDSGLPNDRFFAVRPEGSVSTLKIQRTERGDSAVYLCASIRHRGPYEQYFGPGTRLTVT.

The CDR3 nucleotides are TGTGCCAGCAGTGAAGGGGCTAGCGGGGCCGATACGCAGTATTTT. Translating it yields CASSEGASGADTQYF. The chain is built from TRBV6-1 and TRBJ2-3; TRBD2 matches at 9 bases. From germline, CDR1 is MNHNS and CDR2 SASEGT. Losses at the gene ends were 1 base for V and 6 bases for J; bases not matched to a gene: 5. The CDR3 is made up of 15 amino acids.

The chain recombines TRBV13 with TRBJ2-7, with TRBD2 as a possible D gene (7 bases). This CDR3 spans 14 amino acids. V gave up 1 base and J gave up 6 bases, with 13 bases separating them. Germline V gene lookup returns CDR1 PRHDT and CDR2 FYEKMQ (reference sequence). CDR3 residues: CASSLVGGPGEQYF. In DNA, the CDR3 is TGTGCCAGCAGCTTAGTCGGGGGGCCCGGCGAGCAGTACTTC.